The 4 T cell receptor beta chains reported below all come from one sample, sequenced in a study of blood T cell repertoires in COVID-19. Measured with immunoSEQ multiplex PCR; TCRdb has only the in-frame clones, and not every one. The data contain about 250,000 clones, approximately 90% of them seen just once; the ten biggest clones take up around 6.3%. The sample consisted of peripheral blood. Receptors originate from a woman aged 25 to 45 with COVID-19, enrolled during active disease.

This clone was counted once. V and J are TRBV11-3 and TRBJ1-1; 9 positions agree with TRBD1. V trimming: 2 bases; J trimming: 3 bases; junction bases outside the gene matches: 7. The CDR3 covers 16 residues. The germline V gene encodes CDR1 SGHNT and CDR2 YENEEA. Here the CDR3 reads CASSLRFGQGHTEAFF. The CDR3, as DNA: TGTGCCAGCAGCTTAAGATTCGGACAGGGGCACACTGAAGCTTTCTTT.

The rearrangement joins TRBV4-3 to TRBJ1-4; D unclear. The CDR3 is 13 residues long. Trimming shortened V by 0 bases and J by 7 bases, and 6 bases separated the two germline ends. CDR1 and CDR2 from the germline V gene are LGHNA and YSLEER. The CDR3 protein is CASSQEQAEKLFF. For the CDR3, the DNA is TGCGCCAGCAGCCAAGAGCAGGCTGAAAAACTGTTTTTT.

The V and J genes are TRBV19 and TRBJ1-1; perhaps TRBD1 as D (5 bases). Germline V gene data show CDR1 as LNHDA and CDR2 as SQIVND (reference sequence). The CDR3 is made up of 14 amino acids. The germline V and J ends were trimmed by 5 bases and 0 bases, with 10 bases remaining between them. The DNA of the CDR3 is TGTGCCAGTAGTGTGGGACTTCTGAACACTGAAGCTTTCTTT. Translating it yields CASSVGLLNTEAFF.

The chain recombines TRBV7-9 with TRBJ1-5; TRBD1 agrees at 10 bases. Germline lookup yields CDR1 SEHNR and CDR2 FQNEAQ (reference sequence). The CDR3 runs 16 residues. Trimming cost V 4 bases and J 3 bases; bases outside gene matches: 6. CDR3 loop: CASSSGTGDFNQPQHF. In nucleotides, the CDR3 is TGTGCCAGCAGCTCCGGGACAGGGGATTTCAATCAGCCCCAGCATTTT.